This T cell receptor beta chain was recorded in a study of T-cell memory formation after mild COVID-19. As concerns this clonotype: Its specificity is unknown.

From the 5' RACE reads, TCRdb called clonotypes with MiXCR, one entry per CDR3 protein. The sample shows about 340,000 distinct CDR3 sequences, around a fifth of them seen only once. Study-wide points: CD4+ contracting clones were mainly CM and EM; CD8+ ones, EMRA.

V dropped 5 bases and J dropped 1 base, with 9 bases sitting between them. CDR3 size: 15 residues. CDR1 and CDR2 from the germline V gene are MDHEN and SYDVKM. The chain links TRBV28 to TRBJ1-6; no clear D. Input material: PBMCs or a T cell subset sorted from them (not recorded which). This receptor was taken from a man aged 18 to 29 who had mild COVID-19 (a few samples of this study predate the infection). Cell type and time point are not known. The CDR3 region is CASSPHGSYNSPLHF. The CDR3 nucleotides read TGTGCCAGCAGTCCCCATGGGTCCTATAATTCACCCCTCCACTTT. Filled out from reference TRBV28 and TRBJ1-6, the complete variable domain reads DVKVTQSSRYLVKRTGEKVFLECVQDMDHENMFWYRQDPGLGLRLIYFSYDVKMKEKGDIPEGYSVSREKKERFSLILESASTNQTSMYLCASSPHGSYNSPLHFGNGTRLTVT.